This entry lists 27 T cell receptor beta chains sequenced from one sample in a study of blood T cell repertoires in COVID-19. Some clones are missing from TCRdb's copy, which holds only in-frame ones; the method was immunoSEQ multiplex PCR. The table includes fewer than 200,000 clones, 82% detected once. Sequences were obtained from peripheral blood. The receptors derive from a woman aged 40 to 50 with COVID-19, enrolled during active disease.

The gene calls are TRBV10-2 and TRBJ2-2; TRBD2 aligns across 9 bases. The CDR3 is 15 residues long. V dropped 5 bases and J dropped 6; count of bases not matched to a gene: 7. Germline lookup yields CDR1 WSHSY and CDR2 SAAADI. In DNA, the CDR3 is TGCGCCAGCAGTCGGCTAGCGGGGTCAGCCGGGGAGCTGTTTTTT. Its translation: CASSRLAGSAGELFF.

The genes are TRBV29-1 and TRBJ1-2; 7 nucleotides align to TRBD1. The CDR3 runs 13 residues. Germline V gives CDR1 SQVTM, CDR2 ANQGSEA. Trimming took 4 bases from V and 3 from J; bases not matched to a gene: 5. CDR3 in amino acids: CSVGKGADYGYTF. The CDR3 bases are TGCAGCGTTGGGAAGGGGGCGGACTATGGCTACACCTTC.

The count of this clone is one. This sample also contains other DNA sequences that code for the same CDR3. The chain recombines TRBV3-1 (or the pseudogene TRBV3-2) with TRBJ1-2; possibly TRBD1 for D (5 bases). Germline CDR1 reads LGHDT; CDR2 reads YNNKEL (reference sequence). Trimming left V 1 base short and J 2 bases short, with 11 bases between. CDR3 length: 15 amino acids. The DNA of the CDR3 is TGTGCCAGCAGCCAAGTCGGTGGGGGGAACTATGGCTACACCTTC. Protein product: CASSQVGGGNYGYTF.

CDR3 nucleotide sequence: TGTGCCAGCATCCCGACAATACGCACAGATACGCAGTATTTT. Its translation: CASIPTIRTDTQYF. J is TRBJ2-3 and V is TRBV7-9; no clear D gene. This CDR3 contains 14 residues. CDR1 is SEHNR, CDR2 FQNEAQ, per germline (reference sequence). The V end was cut by 7 bases, the J end by 1 base, with 12 bases between.

The chain carries TRBV9 and TRBJ1-6; maybe TRBD1 (6 bases). CDR3 length: 14 residues. Trimming removed 4 bases at V and 10 bases at J, with 15 bases between. CDR1 is SGDLS and CDR2 is YYNGEE in the germline V gene. In DNA form, the CDR3 reads TGTGCCAGCAGCCGGCAGGGGATCGGATCACCCCTCCACTTT. Protein product: CASSRQGIGSPLHF. Complete variable domain (other parts from reference TRBV9 and TRBJ1-6): DSGVTQTPKHLITATGQRVTLRCSPRSGDLSVYWYQQSLDQGLQFLIQYYNGEERAKGNILERFSAQQFPDLHSELNLSSLELGDSALYFCASSRQGIGSPLHFGNGTRLTVT.

This clone was seen just once. This sequence joins TRBV30 and TRBJ2-1; the match to TRBD1 covers 11 bases. This CDR3 is 16 amino acids long. Germline loops: CDR1 GTSNPN, CDR2 SVGIG (reference sequence). The V and J ends lost 2 bases and 5 bases, in that order; junction bases with no gene match: 8. CDR3 region: CAWSTLDRGQDNEQFF. In DNA form, the CDR3 reads TGTGCCTGGAGTACCCTGGACAGGGGGCAGGACAATGAGCAGTTCTTC.

The chain links TRBV6-5 to TRBJ2-1; 10 nucleotides line up with TRBD1. With 6 bases clipped from V and 14 bases from J, the junction kept 4 bases outside the gene matches. CDR1 and CDR2 (germline): MNHEY, SVGAGI. This CDR3 spans 11 amino acids. CDR3: CASSQGTGEFF. The CDR3 region has the DNA TGTGCCAGCAGCCAAGGGACAGGGGAGTTCTTC.

The rearrangement links TRBV7-8 to TRBJ2-2, with 8 bases that match TRBD1. Unmatched junction bases numbered 21, after V lost 6 bases and J lost 3 bases. Germline V lookup: CDR1 SGHVS, CDR2 FQNEAQ. The CDR3 consists of 20 residues. CDR3 sequence reads: CASRRLGQGLAGNHTGELFF. The CDR3 nucleotides are TGTGCCAGCAGACGCCTTGGACAGGGTTTAGCCGGGAACCACACCGGGGAGCTGTTTTTT.

The chain combines TRBV29-1 with TRBJ2-7; D is undetermined. Germline CDR1 reads SQVTM; CDR2 reads ANQGSEA. The CDR3 loop spans 13 amino acids. The V gene lost 4 bases and the J gene lost 0 bases, with 10 bases spanning the gap. CDR3 nucleotides: TGCAGCGTTGCCAACATTCTCTCCTACGAGCAGTACTTC. Encoded protein: CSVANILSYEQYF.

The J gene is TRBJ1-1, the V gene TRBV12-3 or TRBV12-4; D unresolved. This CDR3 has 13 residues. Trimming shortened V by 6 bases and J by 4 bases, and 12 bases separated the two germline ends. The CDR3 bases are TGTGCCAGCAGCCTCACAGTATTCACTGAAGCTTTCTTT. Protein product: CASSLTVFTEAFF.

The rearrangement joins TRBV28 to TRBJ1-5; D call uncertain. Trimming cost V 3 bases and J 5 bases, with 8 bases left between them. There are 13 residues in the CDR3. The germline gives CDR1 MDHEN, CDR2 SYDVKM. CDR3 sequence (DNA): TGTGCCAGCAGTTTCGGGGTCGATCAGCCCCAGCATTTT. Translation gives CASSFGVDQPQHF.

The chain has TRBV7-8 and TRBJ2-5; maybe TRBD2 (7 bases). Deletions cut 7 bases from V and 6 bases from J, with 27 bases between. Germline assignment: CDR1 SGHVS and CDR2 FQNEAQ. CDR3 length equals 17 residues. The CDR3 is CASIHKRYDRGAQTQYF. The CDR3 nucleotides read TGTGCCAGCATCCACAAGCGGTACGACCGGGGGGCGCAGACCCAGTACTTC.

This clone was observed once. The same CDR3 is also encoded by other DNA sequences in this sample. DNA for the CDR3: TGTGCCAGCAGCTTAGCTGGGCGAGAGACAGATACGCAGTATTTT. Its translation is CASSLAGRETDTQYF. The V gene is TRBV13, the J gene TRBJ2-3; D remains ambiguous. Germline CDR1 reads PRHDT; CDR2 reads FYEKMQ (reference sequence). The germline V and J ends were trimmed by 1 base and 3 bases, with 11 bases remaining between them. The CDR3 is 15 amino acids. Full variable domain (missing parts from reference TRBV13 and TRBJ2-3): AAGVIQSPRHLIKEKRETATLKCYPIPRHDTVYWYQQGPGQDPQFLISFYEKMQSDKGSIPDRFSAQQFSDYHSELNMSSLELGDSALYFCASSLAGRETDTQYFGPGTRLTVL.

The V call is TRBV18, the J call TRBJ1-1, with D perhaps matching TRBD1 (5 bases). This CDR3 is 12 amino acids long. Germline V gene lookup returns CDR1 KGHSH and CDR2 LQKENI. Trimming pared 5 bases from V and 6 bases from J, leaving 10 bases between. The chain's CDR3 is CASSNLGAEAFF. The CDR3 nucleotides are TGTGCCAGCTCAAACTTAGGGGCTGAAGCTTTCTTT.

V and J are TRBV7-9 and TRBJ1-2; D uncertain. Per the germline V gene, CDR1 is SEHNR and CDR2 is FQNEAQ (reference sequence). This CDR3 has 12 amino acids. Trimming took 8 bases from V and 7 from J, leaving 14 bases between them. The CDR3 DNA is TGTGCCAGCGGTCACGGTTCGGGTGGCTACACCTTC. It specifies CASGHGSGGYTF.

This chain joins TRBV28 and TRBJ2-5; possible D gene TRBD2, 6 bases. CDR1 is MDHEN and CDR2 is SYDVKM in the germline V gene. V lost 3 bases to trimming and J lost 1 base, with 12 bases between them. This CDR3 has 15 amino acids. This chain's CDR3 is CASSFFGGTQETQYF. DNA of the CDR3: TGTGCCAGCAGTTTTTTTGGAGGGACCCAAGAGACCCAGTACTTC. Full variable domain (rest looked up from reference TRBV28 and TRBJ2-5): DVKVTQSSRYLVKRTGEKVFLECVQDMDHENMFWYRQDPGLGLRLIYFSYDVKMKEKGDIPEGYSVSREKKERFSLILESASTNQTSMYLCASSFFGGTQETQYFGPGTRLLVL.

With respect to this clone: One junction end does not reproduce the germline sequence, and a read error may be involved. This chain connects TRBV12-3 or TRBV12-4 to TRBJ2-1, with D possibly TRBD2 on 5 matching bases. The length of the CDR3 is 12 residues. The CDR3 DNA sequence: TGTGCCAGCAGTTTCCGGGAACTAGGTCTGGTCTTC. The encoded protein is CASSFRELGLVF.

This chain connects TRBV6-1 to TRBJ1-4, with D perhaps TRBD1 (6 bases). This CDR3 comprises 14 residues. Germline V gene lookup returns CDR1 MNHNS and CDR2 SASEGT. Trimming cost V 3 bases and J 7 bases, with 12 bases left between them. CDR3 coding DNA: TGTGCCAGCAGTGATGCCCAGGGGCTTGAAAAACTGTTTTTT. Amino acid sequence: CASSDAQGLEKLFF.

The chain is built from TRBV5-6 and TRBJ2-7, with D uncertain. Germline V gene data show CDR1 as SGHDT and CDR2 as YYEEEE. The V gene lost 5 bases and the J gene lost 7 bases, with 10 bases spanning the gap. CDR3 length equals 11 residues. The CDR3 DNA is TGTGCCAGCAGTTATTCCTCGGAGCAGTACGTC. This encodes CASSYSSEQYV.

The chain carries TRBV27 and TRBJ2-3, with D tentatively TRBD2 (5 bases). The CDR3 totals 15 residues. Germline CDR1 reads MNHEY; CDR2 reads SMNVEV (reference sequence). V lost 2 bases and J 2 bases, leaving 11 bases between the germline ends. CDR3: CASSLVAGITDTQYF. The CDR3 DNA reads as TGTGCCAGCAGTTTAGTTGCGGGCATCACAGATACGCAGTATTTT.

This chain joins TRBV2 and TRBJ2-5, with 10 bases fitting TRBD1. The V gene end was trimmed by 8 bases and the J gene end by 6 bases; junction bases not matched to a gene: 6. This CDR3 spans 13 amino acids. Germline assignment: CDR1 SNHLY and CDR2 FYNNEI. The CDR3 region is CASYRDRGQTQYF. The CDR3 nucleotides are TGTGCCAGCTATCGGGACAGGGGACAGACCCAGTACTTC.

This chain uses TRBV14 with TRBJ1-1; 8 positions agree with TRBD1. The length of the CDR3 is 14 residues. The junction had 6 bases not matched to a gene; V was cut back by 3 bases and J by 6 bases. Germline lookup yields CDR1 SGHDN and CDR2 FVKESK. CDR3 residues: CASSHKARGPEAFF. CDR3 DNA: TGTGCCAGCAGCCACAAGGCCAGGGGGCCTGAAGCTTTCTTT.

V gene TRBV10-3 combines with J gene TRBJ2-7, with 8 bases that match TRBD2. Trimming took 7 bases from V and 6 from J; bases not matched to a gene: 8. The CDR3 has 13 residues. Germline values: CDR1 ENHRY, CDR2 SYGVKD. The CDR3 nucleotides read TGTGCCATCAAACAGCGGGAGTCCGGCGAGCAGTACTTC. Protein product: CAIKQRESGEQYF.

Many counts were recorded for this clone. The chain combines TRBV7-9 with TRBJ2-5, with a tentative D call TRBD2 (6 bases). The CDR3 consists of 15 residues. Germline CDR1 is SEHNR and CDR2 is FQNEAQ (reference sequence). V lost 5 bases, J lost 5 bases, and 18 bases lay in between. The CDR3 region is CASSPWTNSLETQYF. The CDR3 DNA is TGTGCCAGCAGCCCCTGGACTAATTCGCTCGAGACCCAGTACTTC.

The J gene is TRBJ2-3, the V gene TRBV14; 7 bases map to TRBD1. Losses at the gene ends were 3 bases for V and 4 bases for J; bases not matched to a gene: 16. CDR1 SGHDN and CDR2 FVKESK come from the germline V gene. The CDR3 spans 18 residues. The CDR3 loop is CASSQVSTLRGRADTQYF. The CDR3 DNA sequence: TGTGCCAGCAGCCAGGTCTCGACCTTGAGGGGGCGGGCAGATACGCAGTATTTT.

The count of this clone is one. The rearrangement uses TRBV5-6 and TRBJ2-7, with a possible D match to TRBD1 (6 bases). Germline V CDR1 and CDR2: SGHDT, YYEEEE. Trimming stripped 3 bases from V and 1 base from J, with 11 bases between. The CDR3 extends over 14 amino acids. For the CDR3, the DNA is TGTGCCAGCAGCTCCCCAGGGGTTTCCTACGAGCAGTACTTC. It encodes CASSSPGVSYEQYF. Using reference TRBV5-6 and TRBJ2-7 for the parts outside the CDR3, the full variable domain is DAGVTQSPTHLIKTRGQQVTLRCSPKSGHDTVSWYQQALGQGPQFIFQYYEEEERQRGNFPDRFSGHQFPNYSSELNVNALLLGDSALYLCASSSPGVSYEQYFGPGTRLTVT.

The J gene is TRBJ1-6, the V gene TRBV7-9, with D hard to call. This CDR3 is 14 amino acids long. The germline CDR1 and CDR2 sequences are SEHNR and FQNEAQ (reference sequence). The V gene lost 1 base and the J gene lost 7 bases, with 8 bases spanning the gap. CDR3 sequence: CASSLEGVNSPLHF. The CDR3 DNA sequence: TGTGCCAGCAGCTTAGAGGGAGTGAATTCACCCCTCCACTTT.